The 27 T cell receptor beta chains given below trace back to one sample, sequenced in a study of blood T cell repertoires in COVID-19. Assay used: immunoSEQ multiplex PCR; TCRdb lists only in-frame clones, some missing. The sample lists around 150,000 clones; 90% to 95% were seen once. The sequencing sample was made of peripheral blood. These receptors all stem from a woman in her 50s with acute or convalescent COVID-19.

The rearrangement links TRBV6-5 to TRBJ2-1, with D possibly TRBD1 on 6 matching bases. Germline lookup yields CDR1 MNHEY and CDR2 SVGAGI. V lost 6 bases and J lost 2, with 14 bases in between. The CDR3 contains 15 residues. CDR3 sequence: CASSEGDTTYNEQFF. Written as DNA, the CDR3 is TGTGCCAGCAGCGAGGGGGACACAACCTACAATGAGCAGTTCTTC.

This rearrangement joins TRBV27 to TRBJ2-3, with TRBD2 matching 7 bases. CDR3 size: 21 residues. Germline CDR1 reads MNHEY; CDR2 reads SMNVEV (reference sequence). Losses at the gene ends were 1 base for V and 1 base for J; bases not matched to a gene: 20. CDR3 amino acids: CASSLFGGEGREFQGTDTQYF. CDR3 nucleotides: TGTGCCAGCAGTTTATTTGGGGGTGAGGGGCGGGAGTTTCAAGGCACAGATACGCAGTATTTT.

The chain recombines TRBV6-2 or TRBV6-3 with TRBJ1-6, with D uncertain. CDR1 and CDR2 from the germline V gene are MNHEY and SVGEGT. The V gene lost 5 bases and the J gene lost 3 bases, with 8 bases spanning the gap. This CDR3 region has 14 residues. CDR3 region: CASSVGIYNSPLHF. In DNA, the CDR3 is TGTGCCAGCAGTGTCGGGATCTATAATTCACCCCTCCACTTT.

The genes are TRBV7-9 and TRBJ1-1; 9 bases are a match to TRBD1. The CDR3 has 14 amino acids. The ends lost 4 bases at V and 5 bases at J; junction bases unmatched: 5. CDR1 and CDR2 from the germline V gene are SEHNR and FQNEAQ (reference sequence). This CDR3 reads CASSYTGTGTEAFF. Written as DNA, the CDR3 is TGTGCCAGCAGCTACACCGGGACAGGGACTGAAGCTTTCTTT.

This sequence joins TRBV5-4 and TRBJ2-6; tentatively, D is TRBD1 (6 bases). The CDR3 length is 17 residues. V lost 10 bases to trimming and J lost 0 bases, with 20 bases between them. Germline-derived CDR1 and CDR2 are SGHNT and YYREEE (reference sequence). The DNA of the CDR3 is TGTGCCTCTTCCCCGGGACAAGTGTCCTCTGGGGCCAACGTCCTGACTTTC. This gives the protein CASSPGQVSSGANVLTF.

This chain links TRBV12-3 or TRBV12-4 with TRBJ1-2; TRBD1 matches at 7 bases. With 5 bases clipped from V and 8 bases from J, the junction kept 5 bases outside the gene matches. CDR3 length: 12 residues. The CDR3 reads CASSPDRLGYTF. The CDR3 nucleotides read TGTGCCAGCAGTCCGGACAGGCTGGGCTACACCTTC.

This chain links TRBV30 with TRBJ2-7, with 9 bases matching TRBD2. Germline lookup yields CDR1 GTSNPN and CDR2 SVGIG (reference sequence). This CDR3 is 14 amino acids long. Losses at the gene ends were 1 base for V and 5 bases for J; bases not matched to a gene: 6. The CDR3 reads CAWSAGTSQNEQYF. As DNA, the CDR3 is TGTGCCTGGAGTGCAGGGACTAGCCAGAACGAGCAGTACTTC.

This clone was recorded only once. The chain uses TRBV29-1 and TRBJ2-1, with TRBD1 matching over 10 bases. Germline V gene data show CDR1 as SQVTM and CDR2 as ANQGSEA. This CDR3 spans 15 amino acids. V dropped 4 bases and J dropped 6; count of bases not matched to a gene: 9. CDR3 coding DNA: TGCAGCGTTGGCCTTAGGACAGGGGGGGGCAATGAGCAGTTCTTC. It yields the protein CSVGLRTGGGNEQFF.

The chain carries TRBV29-1 and TRBJ1-3, with 7 bases lining up with TRBD1. From germline, CDR1 is SQVTM and CDR2 ANQGSEA. J lost 10 bases, V lost 3 bases, and 15 bases had no gene match. This CDR3 region has 15 residues. The DNA for the CDR3 is TGCAGCGTTGATGGGGTGGGACAGAGGCTGGGAACCATATATTTT. It translates to CSVDGVGQRLGTIYF.

Only one count was recorded for this clone. This CDR3 is CASSAGPDLNTEAFF. The CDR3 DNA is TGTGCCAGCAGCGCGGGCCCCGACCTGAACACTGAAGCTTTCTTT. The V call is TRBV5-4, the J call TRBJ1-1; D gene unclear. The CDR3 contains 15 residues. The V gene lost 4 bases and the J gene lost 0 bases, with 13 bases spanning the gap. CDR1 and CDR2 (germline): SGHNT, YYREEE (reference sequence). Supplemented by reference TRBV5-4 and TRBJ1-1, the full variable domain reads ETGVTQSPTHLIKTRGQQVTLRCSSQSGHNTVSWYQQALGQGPQFIFQYYREEENGRGNFPPRFSGLQFPNYSSELNVNALELDDSALYLCASSAGPDLNTEAFFGQGTRLTVV.

CDR3 region: CASSSRTTYNEQFF. The CDR3 nucleotides read TGTGCCAGCAGCTCTCGGACAACCTACAATGAGCAGTTCTTC. J is TRBJ2-1 and V is TRBV14, with D possibly TRBD1 on 5 matching bases. CDR3 length: 14 amino acids. Germline V gene lookup returns CDR1 SGHDN and CDR2 FVKESK. The V gene lost 5 bases and the J gene lost 2 bases, with 10 bases spanning the gap.

The V gene is TRBV19, the J gene TRBJ1-5, with TRBD1 matching 12 bases. This CDR3 comprises 15 residues. After removal of 6 bases from V and 7 bases from J, the junction contained 7 bases not matched to a gene. Germline values: CDR1 LNHDA, CDR2 SQIVND (reference sequence). The CDR3 loop reads CASRTGTGGAQPQHF. The CDR3 DNA sequence: TGTGCCAGTAGAACCGGGACAGGGGGCGCACAGCCCCAGCATTTT.

In this sample, this clone turned up once. The V call is TRBV28, the J call TRBJ1-4; D may be TRBD1 (5 bases). The CDR3 is 15 residues long. CDR1 and CDR2 from the germline V gene are MDHEN and SYDVKM. Deletions cut 5 bases from V and 4 bases from J, with 14 bases between. The CDR3 nucleotides are TGTGCCAGCAGTCCGCCGACAGCGAGTAATGAAAAACTGTTTTTT. Protein: CASSPPTASNEKLFF.

The chain links TRBV23-1 to TRBJ2-7, with a tentative D call TRBD1 (5 bases). TRBV23-1 is labeled an ORF, and its function is uncertain. The CDR3 sequence is 13 residues long. V was shortened by 4 bases and J by 4 bases, with 11 bases between the two germline ends. This chain's CDR3 is CASSPSTGYEQYF. CDR3 sequence (DNA): TGCGCCAGCAGTCCGTCTACAGGATACGAGCAGTACTTC.

The table lists this clone with a count of one. The chain is built from TRBV7-3 and TRBJ2-1; 7 bases map to TRBD1. Germline CDR1 and CDR2: SGHTA and FQGTGA. The CDR3 runs to 15 residues. V lost 5 bases, J lost 2 bases, and 6 bases stayed unmatched. CDR3 bases: TGTGCCAGCAGCCATACAGGGGACACCTACAATGAGCAGTTCTTC. Its protein product is CASSHTGDTYNEQFF.

The V gene is TRBV6-5, the J gene TRBJ2-3, with D possibly matching TRBD2 (6 bases). V lost 3 bases to trimming and J lost 4 bases, with 8 bases between them. The V gene's germline CDR1 is MNHEY and CDR2 SVGAGI. The CDR3 has 13 residues. The DNA of the CDR3 is TGTGCCAGCAGTTATGGAGGGTCAGATACGCAGTATTTT. It is translated as CASSYGGSDTQYF.

The rearrangement uses TRBV5-1 and TRBJ2-7; 7 positions match TRBD2. This CDR3 is 16 amino acids long. Germline V lookup: CDR1 SGHRS, CDR2 YFSETQ. V lost 3 bases to trimming and J lost 3 bases; unmatched junction nucleotides: 12. CDR3 region: CASSSLGGRRDYEQYF. The CDR3, as DNA: TGCGCCAGCAGCTCTTTAGGCGGGAGACGGGACTACGAGCAGTACTTC. Variable domain in full (rest from reference TRBV5-1 and TRBJ2-7): KAGVTQTPRYLIKTRGQQVTLSCSPISGHRSVSWYQQTPGQGLQFLFEYFSETQRNKGNFPGRFSGRQFSNSRSEMNVSTLELGDSALYLCASSSLGGRRDYEQYFGPGTRLTVT.

The chain couples TRBV19 to TRBJ2-3; 8 nucleotides align to TRBD2. This CDR3 has 14 residues. Looked up from germline, CDR1 is LNHDA and CDR2 is SQIVND (reference sequence). The V gene end was trimmed by 5 bases and the J gene end by 2 bases; junction bases not matched to a gene: 3. In DNA form, the CDR3 reads TGTGCCAGTAGTTCTAGCGGGCACACAGATACGCAGTATTTT. Amino acid sequence: CASSSSGHTDTQYF.

The J gene is TRBJ2-7, the V gene TRBV19; possible D gene TRBD1, 6 bases. Trimming pared 4 bases from V and 0 bases from J, leaving 10 bases between. This CDR3 region has 14 residues. Germline lookup yields CDR1 LNHDA and CDR2 SQIVND (reference sequence). CDR3 nucleotide sequence: TGTGCCAGTAGTACAGGGGCCGGCTCCTACGAGCAGTACTTC. Translation: CASSTGAGSYEQYF.

The J gene is TRBJ1-5, the V gene TRBV19; tentatively, D is TRBD1 (5 bases). V lost 2 bases to trimming and J lost 5 bases, with 13 bases between them. CDR1 is LNHDA and CDR2 is SQIVND in the germline V gene (reference sequence). The CDR3 spans 15 residues. CDR3 sequence: CASSITRRGDQPQHF. The DNA for the CDR3 is TGTGCCAGTAGTATAACCAGGAGGGGTGATCAGCCCCAGCATTTT.

The chain links TRBV7-8 to TRBJ2-1; 8 bases fit TRBD2. Germline CDR1 and CDR2: SGHVS and FQNEAQ. CDR3 size: 16 residues. Trimming cost V 5 bases and J 7 bases; bases outside gene matches: 13. This chain's CDR3 is CASSPQRLAIGNEQFF. CDR3 DNA sequence: TGTGCCAGCAGCCCCCAAAGACTAGCGATTGGGAATGAGCAGTTCTTC. Combining the CDR3 with reference TRBV7-8 and TRBJ2-1 gives the whole variable domain GAGVSQSPRYKVAKRGQDVALRCDPISGHVSLFWYQQALGQGPEFLTYFQNEAQLDKSGLPSDRFFAERPEGSVSTLKIQRTQQEDSAVYLCASSPQRLAIGNEQFFGPGTRLTVL.

V usage is TRBV6-5 and J usage is TRBJ2-3, with 8 bases identical to TRBD2. Germline CDR1 and CDR2: MNHEY and SVGAGI. Unmatched junction bases numbered 12, after V lost 8 bases and J lost 5 bases. The CDR3 spans 15 residues. This chain's CDR3 is CASASGGWGQDTQYF. The CDR3 bases are TGTGCCAGCGCGAGCGGGGGCTGGGGGCAAGATACGCAGTATTTT.

J is TRBJ1-3 and V is TRBV28; TRBD1 aligns across 11 bases. The germline CDR1 and CDR2 sequences are MDHEN and SYDVKM. This CDR3 spans 16 amino acids. The junction had 4 bases not matched to a gene; V was cut back by 3 bases and J by 3 bases. CDR3 loop: CASSLDRGLYGNTIYF. CDR3 DNA: TGTGCCAGCAGTTTGGACAGGGGGCTTTATGGAAACACCATATATTTT.

The rearrangement links TRBV4-3 to TRBJ2-7; 7 positions match TRBD1. Losses at the gene ends were 0 bases for V and 1 base for J; bases not matched to a gene: 6. Germline V gives CDR1 LGHNA, CDR2 YSLEER. There are 16 residues in the CDR3. The CDR3 region has the DNA TGCGCCAGCAGCCAAGATCAAACAGGGGCTTCCTACGAGCAGTACTTC. It yields the protein CASSQDQTGASYEQYF.

The genes are TRBV7-9 and TRBJ2-7, with 7 bases lining up with TRBD1. There are 14 residues in the CDR3. The V gene's germline CDR1 is SEHNR and CDR2 FQNEAQ (reference sequence). V gave up 4 bases and J gave up 2 bases; unmatched junction bases: 5. The CDR3 region has the DNA TGTGCCAGCAGCTCTCCGGGACAGCCCTACGAGCAGTACTTC. Protein: CASSSPGQPYEQYF. The variable domain in full, with the rest retrieved from reference TRBV7-9 and TRBJ2-7, is DTGVSQNPRHKITKRGQNVTFRCDPISEHNRLYWYRQTLGQGPEFLTYFQNEAQLEKSRLLSDRFSAERPKGSFSTLEIQRTEQGDSAMYLCASSSPGQPYEQYFGPGTRLTVT.

V and J are TRBV10-3 and TRBJ1-6, with a possible D match to TRBD1 (6 bases). The CDR3 runs to 17 residues. From germline, CDR1 is ENHRY and CDR2 SYGVKD. Trimming shortened V by 3 bases and J by 6 bases, and 18 bases separated the two germline ends. CDR3: CAISENPRGGTNSPLHF. CDR3 coding DNA: TGTGCCATCAGTGAAAACCCGAGGGGGGGGACTAATTCACCCCTCCACTTT.

In DNA, the CDR3 is TGTGCCAGTAGTCTACAGGGTAAGCAGAACACTGAAGCTTTCTTT. This encodes CASSLQGKQNTEAFF. This sequence joins TRBV19 and TRBJ1-1, with a weak D call TRBD1 (6 bases). V lost 5 bases, J lost 1 base, and 14 bases lay in between. In germline, CDR1 is LNHDA, CDR2 SQIVND (reference sequence). There are 15 residues in the CDR3.